This paragraph reports one T cell receptor beta chain. Investigators profiled TCR beta VDJ and CDR3 from genomic DNA template. From the reads, TCRdb called clonotypes with MiXCR, one entry per CDR3 protein. The sample has some 180,000 distinct CDR3 sequences; roughly 63% are singletons. Flow cytometry had shown expanded CD8+CD57+ cells in the patients chosen for sequencing. Blood came from patients not yet given any therapy. Germline V gene lookup returns CDR1 GTSNPN and CDR2 SVGIG (reference sequence). The CDR3 is 12 residues long. The ends lost 2 bases at V and 9 bases at J; junction bases unmatched: 6. The sample is drawn from a study of CD8+CD57+ T cells in acquired aplastic anemia. Overall study context: CD4+ and CD8+ cells, once sorted, gave DNA averaging around 3.4 ug.

The origin of this receptor is a human donor with aplastic anemia. The sequenced sample was sorted CD4+, CD8+, or CD8+CD57+ T cells (not recorded which) from PBMCs. The J gene is TRBJ2-5, the V gene TRBV30; 7 nucleotides agree with TRBD1. CDR3 sequence: CAWSKQGSPQYF. CDR3 nucleotides: TGTGCCTGGAGTAAACAGGGGTCCCCCCAGTACTTC. Complete variable domain (other parts from reference TRBV30 and TRBJ2-5): SQTIHQWPATLVQPVGSPLSLECTVEGTSNPNLYWYRQAAGRGLQLLFYSVGIGQISSEVPQNLSASRPQDRQFILSSKKLLLSDSGFYLCAWSKQGSPQYFGPGTRLLVL.